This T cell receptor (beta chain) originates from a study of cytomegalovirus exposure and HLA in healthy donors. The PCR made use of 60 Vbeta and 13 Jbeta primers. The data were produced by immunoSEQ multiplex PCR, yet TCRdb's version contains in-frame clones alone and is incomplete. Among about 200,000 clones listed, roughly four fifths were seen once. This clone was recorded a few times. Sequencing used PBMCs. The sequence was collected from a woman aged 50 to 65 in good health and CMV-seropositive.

CDR3 DNA sequence: TGCGCCAGCAGCGTCCCTCTAGCGGGAGGTGAGACCCAGTACTTC. The encoded protein is CASSVPLAGGETQYF. The chain is built from TRBV5-1 and TRBJ2-5; 11 bases agree with TRBD2. Germline loops: CDR1 SGHRS, CDR2 YFSETQ. The CDR3 covers 15 residues. After removal of 4 bases from V and 5 bases from J, the junction contained 7 bases not matched to a gene.